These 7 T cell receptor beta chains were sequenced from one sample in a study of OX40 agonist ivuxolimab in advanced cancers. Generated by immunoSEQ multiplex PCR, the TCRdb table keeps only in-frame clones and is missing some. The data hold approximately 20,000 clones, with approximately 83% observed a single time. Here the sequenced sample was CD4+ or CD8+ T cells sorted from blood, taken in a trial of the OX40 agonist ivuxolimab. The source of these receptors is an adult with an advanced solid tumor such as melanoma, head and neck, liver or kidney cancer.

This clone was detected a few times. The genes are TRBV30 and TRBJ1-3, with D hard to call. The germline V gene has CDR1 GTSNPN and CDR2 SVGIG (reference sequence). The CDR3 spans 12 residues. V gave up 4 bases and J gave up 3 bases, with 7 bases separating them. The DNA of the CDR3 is TGTGCCTGGAAGGCCAGTGGAAACACCATATATTTT. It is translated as CAWKASGNTIYF.

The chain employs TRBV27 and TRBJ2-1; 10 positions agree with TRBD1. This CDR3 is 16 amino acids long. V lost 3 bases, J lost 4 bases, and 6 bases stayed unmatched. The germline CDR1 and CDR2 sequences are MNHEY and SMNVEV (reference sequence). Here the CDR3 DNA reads TGTGCCAGCAGTTTCATACCGGGACAGGGGTACAATGAGCAGTTCTTC. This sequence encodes CASSFIPGQGYNEQFF.

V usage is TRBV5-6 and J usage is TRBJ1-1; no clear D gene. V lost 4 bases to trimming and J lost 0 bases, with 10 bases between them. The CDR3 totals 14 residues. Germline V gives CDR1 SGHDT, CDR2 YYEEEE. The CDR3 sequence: CASSPWIMNTEAFF. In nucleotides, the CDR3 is TGTGCCAGCAGCCCATGGATAATGAACACTGAAGCTTTCTTT.

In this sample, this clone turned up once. In DNA, the CDR3 is TGCGCCAGCAGCCAAACCCCGAGCTCCTACAATGAGCAGTTCTTC. This codes for CASSQTPSSYNEQFF. The chain combines TRBV4-1 with TRBJ2-1, with D hard to call. The germline V gene encodes CDR1 MGHRA and CDR2 YSYEKL. The germline V and J ends were trimmed by 2 bases and 0 bases, with 8 bases remaining between them. The CDR3 has 15 amino acids.

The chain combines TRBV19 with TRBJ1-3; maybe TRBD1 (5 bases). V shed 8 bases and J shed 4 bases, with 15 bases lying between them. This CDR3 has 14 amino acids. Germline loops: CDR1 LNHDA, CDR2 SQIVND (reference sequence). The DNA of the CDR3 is TGTGCCAGTCGCCTATCTGAGGGGGGAAACACCATATATTTT. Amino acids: CASRLSEGGNTIYF.

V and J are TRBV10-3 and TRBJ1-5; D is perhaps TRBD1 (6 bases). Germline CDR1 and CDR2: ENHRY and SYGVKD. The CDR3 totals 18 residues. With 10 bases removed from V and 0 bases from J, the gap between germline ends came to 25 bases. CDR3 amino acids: CATQRGFLPGYSNQPQHF. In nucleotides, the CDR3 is TGTGCCACCCAGAGGGGGTTCCTCCCCGGGTATAGCAATCAGCCCCAGCATTTT.

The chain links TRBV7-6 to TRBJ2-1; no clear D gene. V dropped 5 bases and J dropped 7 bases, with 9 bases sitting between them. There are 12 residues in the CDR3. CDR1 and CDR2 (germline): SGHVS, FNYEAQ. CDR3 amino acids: CASSLPPNEQFF. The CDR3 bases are TGTGCCAGCAGCCTGCCACCTAATGAGCAGTTCTTC.